Each of the 7 T cell receptor beta chains below was sequenced from the same sample in a study of CD8 T cell repertoires and HIV-1 epitope variants. The method was immunoSEQ multiplex PCR; TCRdb's version includes in-frame clones alone and lacks a portion of them. The sample yields 4,000 to 5,000 clones, more than 60% seen once. Antigens for these TCRs are unknown. Material for sequencing was cultured CD8+ T cells derived from PBMCs. All receptors derive from a male donor with HIV.

J is TRBJ2-3 and V is TRBV5-1; 7 positions match TRBD2. The CDR3 covers 15 residues. Trimming at V came to 4 bases and at J to 4 bases, leaving 9 bases not matched to a gene. Looked up from germline, CDR1 is SGHRS and CDR2 is YFSETQ. The CDR3 coding sequence is TGCGCCAGCAGCGCCGGGACTACCGGTGCAGATACGCAGTATTTT. It yields the protein CASSAGTTGADTQYF. Complete variable domain (other parts from reference TRBV5-1 and TRBJ2-3): KAGVTQTPRYLIKTRGQQVTLSCSPISGHRSVSWYQQTPGQGLQFLFEYFSETQRNKGNFPGRFSGRQFSNSRSEMNVSTLELGDSALYLCASSAGTTGADTQYFGPGTRLTVL.

This clone was recorded only once. This chain joins TRBV5-6 and TRBJ2-1; possibly TRBD2 for D (6 bases). There are 14 residues in the CDR3. Germline V lookup: CDR1 SGHDT, CDR2 YYEEEE. V was shortened by 6 bases and J by 9 bases, with 19 bases between the two germline ends. The CDR3, as DNA: TGTGCCAGCAAAACCGGGACTCCGTCGATTGAGCAGTTCTTC. Translating gives CASKTGTPSIEQFF.

This clone appeared once. The chain uses TRBV12-2 and TRBJ2-5; no check of the table's D call, TRBD1, against the DNA was made. TRBV12-2 has pseudogene status. This CDR3 region has 16 residues. The DNA of the CDR3 is TGTGCAAGTCGCTTAGCGCGCGAACAGGGGACAGAGACCCAGTACTTC. Amino acid sequence: CASRLAREQGTETQYF.

The chain joins TRBV7-9 to TRBJ2-1; TRBD2 matches at 12 bases. J was trimmed by 0 bases and V by 4 bases; bases with no gene match: 4. Germline V gene data show CDR1 as SEHNR and CDR2 as FQNEAQ (reference sequence). CDR3 size: 17 residues. This CDR3 reads CASSSTSGRPSYNEQFF. The CDR3 bases are TGTGCCAGCAGCTCCACTAGCGGGAGGCCCTCCTACAATGAGCAGTTCTTC.

The V and J genes are TRBV9 and TRBJ2-7, with 9 bases fitting TRBD1. The V segment lost 3 bases and the J segment 1 base; nucleotides outside the gene matches: 2. Germline-derived CDR1 and CDR2 are SGDLS and YYNGEE. The CDR3 length is 14 residues. CDR3 in DNA: TGTGCCAGCAGCGAAGGACAGGGGTCCTACGAGCAGTACTTC. It translates to CASSEGQGSYEQYF. The variable domain in full, completed from reference TRBV9 and TRBJ2-7, reads DSGVTQTPKHLITATGQRVTLRCSPRSGDLSVYWYQQSLDQGLQFLIQYYNGEERAKGNILERFSAQQFPDLHSELNLSSLELGDSALYFCASSEGQGSYEQYFGPGTRLTVT.

This rearrangement joins TRBV11-1 to TRBJ2-1; D possibly uses TRBD1 or TRBD2 (5 bases each). Trimming removed 5 bases at V and 7 bases at J, with 18 bases between. The CDR3 spans 15 residues. CDR1 is SGHAT, CDR2 FQDESV, per germline (reference sequence). CDR3 nucleotides: TGTGCCAGCAGCGTCCGGGACGGTTTTTGGAATGAGCAGTTCTTC. This sequence encodes CASSVRDGFWNEQFF.

The J gene is TRBJ1-1, the V gene TRBV28; unclear D gene. CDR1 is MDHEN, CDR2 SYDVKM, per germline. V was pared by 3 bases and J by 1 base, with 15 bases between. This CDR3 contains 16 residues. The chain's CDR3 is CASSFPYEGGNTEAFF. For the CDR3, the DNA is TGTGCCAGCAGTTTTCCTTACGAGGGTGGGAACACTGAAGCTTTCTTT.